Listed here are 4 T cell receptor beta chains from one sample, sequenced in a study of blood T cell repertoires in COVID-19. Profiled with immunoSEQ multiplex PCR; TCRdb holds only in-frame clones, not every one. The sample holds fewer than 350,000 clones; 87% are singletons and the top ten take under 7%. Input material: PBMCs or T cells enriched from blood (not recorded which). The receptors derive from a woman between 40 and 55 years old who had recovered from COVID-19.

The chain combines TRBV30 with TRBJ1-1; a possible D gene is TRBD1 (6 bases). Germline-derived CDR1 and CDR2 are GTSNPN and SVGIG (reference sequence). The CDR3 is made up of 16 amino acids. V was pared by 0 bases and J by 4 bases, with 18 bases between. This CDR3 reads CAWSVLGAPGVTEAFF. The CDR3, as DNA: TGTGCCTGGAGTGTACTAGGCGCCCCAGGGGTCACTGAAGCTTTCTTT.

V and J are TRBV3-1 (or the pseudogene TRBV3-2) and TRBJ2-1; D is unresolved. CDR1 is LGHDT and CDR2 is YNNKEL in the germline V gene (reference sequence). Trimming took 3 bases from V and 9 from J, leaving 12 bases between them. This CDR3 is built from 13 residues. In nucleotides, the CDR3 is TGTGCCAGCAGCCACTATCAAAGAGCTGAGCAGTTCTTC. Translated, it gives CASSHYQRAEQFF.

The rearrangement joins TRBV18 to TRBJ2-5; D possibly corresponds to TRBD2 (5 bases). Per the germline V gene, CDR1 is KGHSH and CDR2 is LQKENI. The CDR3 sequence is 13 residues long. Trimming stripped 6 bases from V and 2 bases from J, with 10 bases between. CDR3 protein: CASSPRVQETQYF. CDR3 DNA sequence: TGTGCCAGCTCCCCGCGGGTTCAAGAGACCCAGTACTTC.

This clone has a single count. This chain uses TRBV28 with TRBJ1-3, with D unclear. The V end was cut by 4 bases, the J end by 2 bases, with 9 bases between. Germline CDR1 is MDHEN and CDR2 is SYDVKM. There are 14 residues in the CDR3. Written as DNA, the CDR3 is TGTGCCAGCAGTTGGGGAGCTACTGGAAACACCATATATTTT. Its protein product is CASSWGATGNTIYF. Full variable domain (remainder filled in from reference TRBV28 and TRBJ1-3): DVKVTQSSRYLVKRTGEKVFLECVQDMDHENMFWYRQDPGLGLRLIYFSYDVKMKEKGDIPEGYSVSREKKERFSLILESASTNQTSMYLCASSWGATGNTIYFGEGSWLTVV.